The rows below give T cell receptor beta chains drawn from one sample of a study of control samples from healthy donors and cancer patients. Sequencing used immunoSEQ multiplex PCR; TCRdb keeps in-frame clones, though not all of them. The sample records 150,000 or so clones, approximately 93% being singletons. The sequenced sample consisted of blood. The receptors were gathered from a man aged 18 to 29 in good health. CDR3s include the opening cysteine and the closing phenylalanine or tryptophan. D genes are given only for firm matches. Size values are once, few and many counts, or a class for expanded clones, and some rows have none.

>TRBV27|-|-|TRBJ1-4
CASSFLSGEGEKLFF
TGTGCCAGCAGTTTTTTGTCGGGGGAGGGAGAAAAACTGTTTTTT
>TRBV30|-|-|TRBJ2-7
CAWRSDGQLSYEQYF
TGTGCCTGGAGGAGCGACGGACAGCTCTCCTACGAGCAGTACTTC
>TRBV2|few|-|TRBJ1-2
CASSKQVEGGYTF
TGTGCCAGCAGTAAACAGGTTGAAGGAGGCTACACCTTC
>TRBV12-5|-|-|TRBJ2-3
CASGLTRTDTQYF
TGTGCTAGTGGTTTAACCCGCACAGATACGCAGTATTTT
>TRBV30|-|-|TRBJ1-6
CALTTGDNSPLHF
TGTGCCCTCACGACAGGAGATAATTCACCCCTCCACTTT
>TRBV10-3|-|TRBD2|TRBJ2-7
CAISESSEASGSLIPYEQYF
TGTGCCATCAGTGAGTCAAGTGAGGCTAGCGGGAGTCTTATCCCCTACGAGCAGTACTTC
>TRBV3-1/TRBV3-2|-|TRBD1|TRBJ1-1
CASSQTGGMAEAFF
TGTGCCAGCAGCCAAACAGGGGGAATGGCTGAAGCTTTCTTT
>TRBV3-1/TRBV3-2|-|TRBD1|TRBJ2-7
CASSPTWTGGYEQYF
TGTGCCAGCAGCCCGACGTGGACAGGGGGCTACGAGCAGTACTTC
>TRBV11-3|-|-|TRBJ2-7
CASSSGGALGEQYF
TGTGCCAGCAGCTCGGGCGGTGCTTTGGGGGAGCAGTACTTC
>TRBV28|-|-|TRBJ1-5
CASSLNRYNQPQHF
TGTGCCAGCAGTTTGAACAGGTACAATCAGCCCCAGCATTTT
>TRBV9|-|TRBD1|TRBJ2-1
CASTGGLRGNEQFF
TGTGCCAGCACAGGGGGCTTGAGGGGCAATGAGCAGTTCTTC
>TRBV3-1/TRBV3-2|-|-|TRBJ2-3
CASSQGQGSTDTQYF
TGTGCCAGCAGCCAAGGGCAGGGGAGCACAGATACGCAGTATTTT
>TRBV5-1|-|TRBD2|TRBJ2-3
CASSPTSGREETDTQYF
TGCGCCAGCAGCCCCACTAGCGGGAGGGAGGAGACAGATACGCAGTATTTT
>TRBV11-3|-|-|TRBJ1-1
CASSLTGGTEAFF
TGTGCCAGCAGCTTAACAGGCGGAACTGAAGCTTTCTTT
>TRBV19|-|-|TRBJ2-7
CASSIDPGGSYEQYF
TGTGCCAGTAGTATTGATCCAGGCGGTTCGTACGAGCAGTACTTC